This is a list of T cell receptor beta chains from one sample in a study of technical replicates of blood from a few donors. This table comes from immunoSEQ multiplex PCR, and its TCRdb copy is limited to in-frame clones, with some not included. This sample yields some 60,000 clones, of which about 87% are seen a single time; 5.2% belongs to the top ten. What was sequenced was PBMCs. The origin of the receptors is a human donor in good health. Some clones in this sample may be carry-over from other donors' samples. Each CDR3 is given with its conserved first and last residue. Each record gives: clone size, D gene, J gene, V gene, CDR3 DNA, CDR3 protein. The D gene is left open where the match is weak. Size is stated for part of the rows, as once, few or many counts, or as a class when the clone is expanded.

>.|TRBD1|TRBJ2-3|TRBV27
TGTGCCAGCAGTTGGACAGGGGTGACAGATACGCAGTATTTT
CASSWTGVTDTQYF
>.|TRBD2|TRBJ2-2|TRBV5-1
TGCGCCAGCAGCTACTTAGCGGGCTCGAACACCGGGGAGCTGTTTTTT
CASSYLAGSNTGELFF
>.|.|TRBJ1-6|TRBV6-1
TGTGCCAGCAGTGATCGACAGCCATATAATTCACCCCTCCACTTT
CASSDRQPYNSPLHF
>.|.|TRBJ2-3|TRBV4-3
TGCGCCAGCAGCTTAACCGCGGGGCCCACAGATACGCAGTATTTT
CASSLTAGPTDTQYF
>.|.|TRBJ1-1|TRBV10-2
TGCGCCAGCAGTAGGGCAAGACAGAGCAACACTGAAGCTTTCTTT
CASSRARQSNTEAFF
>.|TRBD2|TRBJ2-1|TRBV5-1
TGCGCCAGCAGCCCGGGAGGAACAAGCTCCTACAATGAGCAGTTCTTC
CASSPGGTSSYNEQFF
>.|.|TRBJ2-7|TRBV5-1
TGCGCCAGCAGCTTGAGTCAGGGTCTTATGTACGAGCAGTACTTC
CASSLSQGLMYEQYF
>.|TRBD2|TRBJ2-5|TRBV6-5
TGTGCCAGCAGCCGGGAGGGGCGGGGAGAGACCCAGTACTTC
CASSREGRGETQYF
>.|TRBD2|TRBJ2-2|TRBV7-9
TGTGCCAGCAGCCCACGGACTAGCGGGAATACGAACACCGGGGAGCTGTTTTTT
CASSPRTSGNTNTGELFF
>once|TRBD1|TRBJ2-7|TRBV18
TGTGCCAGCTCATCGTCCGGGACAGGGGGCTTCTACGAGCAGTACTTC
CASSSSGTGGFYEQYF
>.|.|TRBJ1-1|TRBV6-5
TGTGCCAGCAGTTACTCAAGAGTATCACAAGCTTTCTTT
CASSYSRVSQAFF
>.|.|TRBJ1-3|TRBV9
TGTGCCAGCAGCCCTTCGGAGGGAAACACCATATATTTT
CASSPSEGNTIYF
>.|.|TRBJ1-5|TRBV30
TGTGCCTGGGATACAGGGAAGTTGGGTCAGCCCCAGCATTTT
CAWDTGKLGQPQHF
>.|TRBD1|TRBJ1-5|TRBV19
TGTGCCAGTAACTTCGGTCGTGACAGGGGGTTGAGCAATCAGCCCCAGCATTTT
CASNFGRDRGLSNQPQHF
>.|.|TRBJ2-7|TRBV4-1
TGCGCCAGCAGCCAAGAAGGGGCCTACGAGCAGTACTTC
CASSQEGAYEQYF
>.|.|TRBJ1-2|TRBV5-4
TGTGCCAGCAGCTATGAGACAAGCTATGGCTACACCTTC
CASSYETSYGYTF
>.|.|TRBJ1-6|TRBV11-2
TGTGCCAGCAGCTTAGTACAGGGAAGGTCACCCCTCCACTTT
CASSLVQGRSPLHF
>.|TRBD2|TRBJ2-7|TRBV9
TGTGCCAGCAGTGATTCTACAGGGGGCGTTAGGGGACTAGCGGGGAGCTCCTACGAGCAGTACTTC
CASSDSTGGVRGLAGSSYEQYF
>.|TRBD2|TRBJ2-1|TRBV27
TGTGCCAGCAGTCCCTCCGAGACGAGCGGGGGGTCGAGCTCCTACAATGAGCAGTTCTTC
CASSPSETSGGSSSYNEQFF
>.|TRBD2|TRBJ2-3|TRBV7-9
TGTGCCAGCAGCTCATGGACTAGTGGTGCGAATACGCAGTATTTT
CASSSWTSGANTQYF
>.|.|TRBJ2-2|TRBV7-9
TGTGCCAGCAGCTTTTCAGTAAACACCGGGGAGCTGTTTTTT
CASSFSVNTGELFF
>.|TRBD1|TRBJ1-2|TRBV30
TGTGCCTGGCGAAGGGGGCTGAATTATGGCTACACCTTC
CAWRRGLNYGYTF
>.|.|TRBJ1-1|TRBV29-1
TGCAGCGTTGGTGGCAAGACGACAAGGAACACTGAAGCTTTCTTT
CSVGGKTTRNTEAFF
>few|TRBD1|TRBJ2-7|TRBV4-1
TGCGCCAGCAGCCAAGACCCCGGGACAGATTACGAGCAGTACTTC
CASSQDPGTDYEQYF
>once|.|TRBJ2-3|TRBV25-1
TGTGCCAGCAGTGAACCCCCGGGTCCTACCCCAGATACGCAGTATTTT
CASSEPPGPTPDTQYF
>.|.|TRBJ1-2|TRBV4-2
TGTGCCAGCAGCCAAGATGGGCAGATAAACTATGGCTACACCTTC
CASSQDGQINYGYTF
>.|TRBD2|TRBJ2-5|TRBV5-6
TGTGCCAGCAGCTTGATGGGACTAGCGGGAGGGAGAGAGACCCAGTACTTC
CASSLMGLAGGRETQYF
>.|TRBD2|TRBJ2-5|TRBV30
TGTGCCTGGAGTGCCTCGACTAGCGGGGGGTACCAAGAGACCCAGTACTTC
CAWSASTSGGYQETQYF
>.|.|TRBJ2-3|TRBV10-3
TGTGCCATCAACGCGGAGGGGTACGGAGATACGCAGTATTTT
CAINAEGYGDTQYF
>.|TRBD2|TRBJ2-1|TRBV6-6
TGTGCCAGCAGTCTAGCGGGTAGGACCGGGAATGAGCAGTTCTTC
CASSLAGRTGNEQFF
>.|TRBD1|TRBJ1-2|TRBV6-6
TGTGCCAGCAGATCGGGACAGACCGCTAACTATGGCTACACCTTC
CASRSGQTANYGYTF
>.|.|TRBJ2-3|TRBV25-1
TGTGCCAGCAGTGAATCCCAGGGAACCACAGATACGCAGTATTTT
CASSESQGTTDTQYF
>once|.|TRBJ2-2|TRBV6-5
TGTGCCAGCAGTTCCGCGAGACTGGCCGCCGGGGAGCTGTTTTTT
CASSSARLAAGELFF
>.|TRBD1|TRBJ2-1|TRBV7-9
TGTGCCAGCAGCTCCCCGGACAGGGGCTTCTACAATGAGCAGTTCTTC
CASSSPDRGFYNEQFF
>.|.|TRBJ1-2|TRBV5-4
TGTGCCAGCAGCTTGGGCAGGGGCGACTATGGCTACACCTTC
CASSLGRGDYGYTF
>once|.|TRBJ1-1|TRBV5-1
TGCGCCAGCAGCTTGGGGGGGGGAGGCACTGAAGCTTTCTTT
CASSLGGGGTEAFF
>.|TRBD1|TRBJ2-5|TRBV7-9
TGTGCCAGCAGCTTAGAGGGACAGGGGACAGAGACCCAGTACTTC
CASSLEGQGTETQYF
>.|TRBD2|TRBJ2-5|TRBV11-2
TGTGCCAGCAGACCCCCCGGACTAGCGGGCGCAGAGACCCAGTACTTC
CASRPPGLAGAETQYF
>.|TRBD1|TRBJ1-2|TRBV27
TGTGCCAGCAGCCCGAAGGGACAGGGCGGCAACTATGGCTACACCTTC
CASSPKGQGGNYGYTF
>.|TRBD2|TRBJ2-2|TRBV7-8
TGTGCCAGCAGCTTTCTAGCGGGGAACACCGGGGAGCTGTTTTTT
CASSFLAGNTGELFF
>.|TRBD1|TRBJ1-2|TRBV30
TGTGCCTGGAGCTGGGACAGCCCTAACTATGGCTACACCTTC
CAWSWDSPNYGYTF
>.|TRBD2|TRBJ2-3|TRBV30
TGTGCCTGGAGTGTACTGACTAGCGGGATCGTAGATACGCAGTATTTT
CAWSVLTSGIVDTQYF
>many|TRBD1|TRBJ1-1|TRBV5-1
TGCGCCAGCAGGGATCCGAAAACAGGGGGCGGTGGGACTGAAGCTTTCTTT
CASRDPKTGGGGTEAFF
>few|TRBD1|TRBJ1-1|TRBV7-9
TGTGCCAGCAGCTACGGACAGGGGGCGCTGGCTTTCTTT
CASSYGQGALAFF